This TCR beta chain was sequenced in a study of cytomegalovirus exposure and HLA in healthy donors. Sequenced by immunoSEQ multiplex PCR; TCRdb stores in-frame clones only, minus some. In the table there are over 120,000 clones, 87% of which are singletons. This CDR3 region has 16 residues. Trimming at V came to 4 bases and at J to 4 bases, leaving 12 bases not matched to a gene. The V gene's germline CDR1 is SGHRS and CDR2 YFSETQ. Input material: PBMCs. The clonotype originates from a man aged 18 to 35 in good health and CMV-seropositive. This sequence joins TRBV5-1 and TRBJ2-7; 9 bases line up with TRBD2. The CDR3 protein is CASSPTLAGGRYEQYF. The CDR3 DNA sequence: TGCGCCAGCAGCCCAACGTTGGCGGGGGGGCGGTACGAGCAGTACTTC.